The 15 T cell receptor beta chains below were found in one sample sequenced in a study of cytotoxic CD8 clonotypes in ibrutinib-treated CLL (TCRdb year 2021). Receptor libraries were prepared by the immunoSEQ multiplex PCR assay. TCRdb's version of the immuneACCESS table is confined to in-frame rearrangements and falls short of the full clone set. An unresolved V gene accounts for under half of the shortfall where checked; the remainder is of unknown origin. Across this sample there are about 35,000 clones, with 49% seen only once. The leading ten clones occupy approximately 20% of the sample. The source material was PBMCs, sampled before ibrutinib treatment. All receptors derive from a human donor with chronic lymphocytic leukemia.

To note about this clone: The junction differs from germline at one of its ends, possibly a read error. In DNA form, the CDR3 reads TGCGCCAGCAGATTGGGGACAGTGGATGCAGAGGAAAAACTGTTTTTT. Translated, it gives CASRLGTVDAEEKLFF. This chain links TRBV5-1 with TRBJ1-4; 7 bases align to TRBD1. Germline values: CDR1 SGHRS, CDR2 YFSETQ. The CDR3 has 16 residues. The full variable domain, rest sourced from reference TRBV5-1 and TRBJ1-4, is KAGVTQTPRYLIKTRGQQVTLSCSPISGHRSVSWYQQTPGQGLQFLFEYFSETQRNKGNFPGRFSGRQFSNSRSEMNVSTLELGDSALYLCASRLGTVDAEEKLFFGSGTQLSVL.

J is TRBJ2-2 and V is TRBV11-3; D gene unclear. CDR1 SGHNT and CDR2 YENEEA come from the germline V gene. This CDR3 comprises 13 residues. V was cut by 3 bases and J by 4 bases, with 6 bases left in between. The CDR3 coding sequence is TGTGCCAGCAGCTTCGTAAGCACCGGGGAGCTGTTTTTT. Translation gives CASSFVSTGELFF.

The gene calls are TRBV15 and TRBJ1-6; tentatively, D is TRBD1 (6 bases). CDR1 is LNHNV, CDR2 YYDKDF, per germline (reference sequence). V was cut by 7 bases and J by 7 bases, with 17 bases left in between. The CDR3 contains 15 residues. This CDR3 reads CATTQWGAGNSPLHF. CDR3 bases: TGTGCCACCACCCAGTGGGGGGCAGGAAATTCACCCCTCCACTTT.

This clone was picked up a small number of times. This chain uses TRBV7-3 with TRBJ2-3; no definite D call. The CDR3 is 11 residues long. The germline gives CDR1 SGHTA, CDR2 FQGTGA. Trimming took 8 bases from V and 1 from J, leaving 4 bases between them. The CDR3 spells CASGGTDTQYF. The CDR3 nucleotides are TGTGCCAGCGGAGGCACAGATACGCAGTATTTT.

In this sample, this clone turned up a few times. The CDR3 DNA reads TGTCCTTCTGGAAACACCATATATTTT. This codes for CPSGNTIYF. This chain connects TRBV19 to TRBJ1-3; no definite D call. CDR3 length: 9 residues. Germline loops: CDR1 LNHDA, CDR2 SQIVND (reference sequence). Full variable domain (remainder filled in from reference TRBV19 and TRBJ1-3): DGGITQSPKYLFRKEGQNVTLSCEQNLNHDAMYWYRQDPGQGLRLIYYSQIVNDFQKGDIAEGYSVSREKKESFPLTVTSAQKNPTAFYLCPSGNTIYFGEGSWLTVV.

The chain is built from TRBV7-2 and TRBJ2-7; D may be TRBD1 (5 bases). CDR3 length: 13 amino acids. Trimming pared 5 bases from V and 7 bases from J, leaving 15 bases between. CDR1 is SGHTA, CDR2 FQGNSA, per germline. The CDR3 protein is CASSPRPSGEQYF. For the CDR3, the DNA is TGTGCCAGCAGCCCGCGGCCGTCAGGGGAGCAGTACTTC.

V and J are TRBV5-1 and TRBJ1-1; D may be TRBD1 (5 bases). The V end was cut by 4 bases, the J end by 2 bases, with 9 bases between. The CDR3 contains 13 residues. CDR1 is SGHRS and CDR2 is YFSETQ in the germline V gene. The CDR3 sequence: CASSGAVNTEAFF. CDR3 DNA: TGCGCCAGCAGCGGGGCCGTTAACACTGAAGCTTTCTTT. Full variable domain (remainder filled in from reference TRBV5-1 and TRBJ1-1): KAGVTQTPRYLIKTRGQQVTLSCSPISGHRSVSWYQQTPGQGLQFLFEYFSETQRNKGNFPGRFSGRQFSNSRSEMNVSTLELGDSALYLCASSGAVNTEAFFGQGTRLTVV.

This clone was seen only once. The chain is built from TRBV27 and TRBJ2-3; D is undetermined. CDR3 length: 15 amino acids. V lost 3 bases, J lost 3 bases, and 13 bases lay in between. Germline V gives CDR1 MNHEY, CDR2 SMNVEV (reference sequence). CDR3: CASSFGRLGTDTQYF. CDR3 DNA: TGTGCCAGCAGTTTCGGAAGACTGGGAACAGATACGCAGTATTTT.

The V and J genes are TRBV5-6 and TRBJ2-7; 8 bases match TRBD1. The germline V gene has CDR1 SGHDT and CDR2 YYEEEE. The CDR3 covers 13 residues. J was trimmed by 5 bases and V by 4 bases; bases with no gene match: 5. In DNA form, the CDR3 reads TGTGCCAGCAGCCCGGACAGGGCCCACGAGCAGTACTTC. Amino acids: CASSPDRAHEQYF.

The V call is TRBV6-1, the J call TRBJ1-3; D uncertain. Per germline, CDR1 MNHNS and CDR2 SASEGT. The CDR3 consists of 15 residues. V was trimmed by 1 base and J by 0 bases, leaving 7 bases between them. The CDR3 region is CASSEGGRSGNTIYF. In nucleotides, the CDR3 is TGTGCCAGCAGTGAAGGAGGCCGCTCTGGAAACACCATATATTTT.

The V gene is TRBV5-1, the J gene TRBJ2-3, with 13 bases identical to TRBD2. Per the germline V gene, CDR1 is SGHRS and CDR2 is YFSETQ. There are 17 residues in the CDR3. The V gene end was trimmed by 0 bases and the J gene end by 2 bases; junction bases not matched to a gene: 3. This chain's CDR3 is CASSLETSGGYTDTQYF. Written as DNA, the CDR3 is TGCGCCAGCAGCTTGGAGACTAGCGGGGGGTACACAGATACGCAGTATTTT.

The gene calls are TRBV11-2 and TRBJ1-2, with D possibly TRBD1 on 6 matching bases. The CDR3 contains 12 residues. CDR1 and CDR2 (germline): SGHAT, FQNNGV. Trimming pared 2 bases from V and 12 bases from J, leaving 13 bases between. The DNA of the CDR3 is TGTGCCAGCAGCTTATTGGTCCGGGACAACACCTTC. Translating gives CASSLLVRDNTF.

The chain recombines TRBV2 with TRBJ1-1; TRBD1 is a possible D gene (6 bases). The CDR3 has 15 residues. V was pared by 4 bases and J by 11 bases, with 23 bases between. CDR1 and CDR2 from the germline V gene are SNHLY and FYNNEI. The CDR3 region has the DNA TGTGCCAGCAGTGCGAACTCGCCAACACAGGGTATCGCTTTCTTT. It encodes CASSANSPTQGIAFF.

The CDR3 here is CASTYIREEPQHF. The CDR3 nucleotides read TGTGCCAGCACCTACATCAGGGAAGAGCCCCAGCATTTT. The chain carries TRBV6-6 and TRBJ1-5; the D gene is possibly TRBD1 (5 bases). The CDR3 length is 13 residues. V was clipped by 7 bases and J by 8 bases, with 15 bases between them. Germline V gene lookup returns CDR1 MNHNY and CDR2 SVGAGI (reference sequence).

This chain uses TRBV28 with TRBJ2-1; 7 bases align to TRBD1. The ends lost 5 bases at V and 7 bases at J; junction bases unmatched: 8. The CDR3 spans 14 residues. CDR1 and CDR2 (germline): MDHEN, SYDVKM. The CDR3 here is CASSKRTGWNEQFF. CDR3 coding DNA: TGTGCCAGCAGTAAGAGGACAGGATGGAATGAGCAGTTCTTC.